Sequencing of this T cell receptor beta chain was carried out in a study of OX40 agonist ivuxolimab in advanced cancers. The overall study: Intravenous ivuxolimab at 0.01 to 10 mg/kg was given to patients every 2 weeks. Study results and limitations: Doses of 0.1 to 3.0 mg/kg were accompanied by clonal expansion of CD4+ and CD8+ blood T cells by week 6. Individuals who were partial responders at 0.1-3.0 mg/kg had clonal expansion that ranked among the lowest.

The J segment lost 5 bases and the V segment lost 0 bases, leaving 6 bases of the junction unmatched. Germline-derived CDR1 and CDR2 are SGHDN and FVKESK. The CDR3 totals 16 residues. Concerning this clone: Its antigen is not known.

Libraries were prepared by immunoSEQ multiplex PCR; TCRdb keeps only in-frame clonotypes and omits some of them. The sample holds some 57,000 clones, roughly 90% seen once. The V call is TRBV14, the J call TRBJ1-5; 8 bases line up with TRBD1. This receptor was taken from an adult with an advanced solid tumor such as melanoma, head and neck, liver or kidney cancer. The specimen comprised CD4+ or CD8+ T cells sorted from blood, sampled in a trial of the OX40 agonist ivuxolimab. CDR3 protein: CASSQDTDRAYQPQHF. DNA for the CDR3: TGTGCCAGCAGCCAAGATACGGACAGGGCCTATCAGCCCCAGCATTTT.